This T cell receptor beta chain originates from a study of T cells in Graves' hyperthyroidism and ophthalmopathy. Germline V gives CDR1 MNHEY, CDR2 SMNVEV (reference sequence). This CDR3 contains 10 residues. Trimming shortened V by 5 bases and J by 5 bases, and 3 bases separated the two germline ends. TCR beta CDR3 region amplification was performed from RNA transcripts. TCR CDR3 underwent first-round RT-PCR with the HTBI primer set. TCRdb called the multiplex PCR reads again in MiXCR, with one record for every CDR3 protein. Of about 350,000 distinct CDR3 sequences in the sample, about a sixth were seen once. This clonotype has a count of ten or more.

Source material: blood. The receptor's source is a woman aged 40 to 50 with Graves' ophthalmopathy. J is TRBJ2-5 and V is TRBV27; D is undetermined. The CDR3 protein is CASSPETQYF. The CDR3 coding sequence is TGTGCCAGCAGTCCGGAGACCCAGTACTTC.